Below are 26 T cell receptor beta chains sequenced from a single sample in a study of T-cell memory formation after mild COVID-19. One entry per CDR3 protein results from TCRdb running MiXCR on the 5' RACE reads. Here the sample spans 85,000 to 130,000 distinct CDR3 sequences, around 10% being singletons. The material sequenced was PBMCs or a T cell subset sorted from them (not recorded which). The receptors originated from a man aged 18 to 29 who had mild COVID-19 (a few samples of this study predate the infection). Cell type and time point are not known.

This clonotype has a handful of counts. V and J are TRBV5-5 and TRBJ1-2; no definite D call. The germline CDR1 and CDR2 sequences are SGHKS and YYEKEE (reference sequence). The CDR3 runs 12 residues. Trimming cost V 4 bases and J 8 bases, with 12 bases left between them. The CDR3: CASSADRSGYTF. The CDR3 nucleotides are TGTGCCAGCAGCGCGGACCGGTCCGGCTACACCTTC. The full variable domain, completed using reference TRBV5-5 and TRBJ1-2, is DAGVTQSPTHLIKTRGQQVTLRCSPISGHKSVSWYQQVLGQGPQFIFQYYEKEERGRGNFPDRFSARQFPNYSSELNVNALLLGDSALYLCASSADRSGYTFGSGTRLTVV.

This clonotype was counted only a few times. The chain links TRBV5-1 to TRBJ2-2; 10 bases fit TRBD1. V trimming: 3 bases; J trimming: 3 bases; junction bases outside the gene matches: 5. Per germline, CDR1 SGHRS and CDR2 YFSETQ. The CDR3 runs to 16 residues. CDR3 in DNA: TGCGCCAGCAGCTACTCCGGGACAGGGGACACCGGGGAGCTGTTTTTT. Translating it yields CASSYSGTGDTGELFF.

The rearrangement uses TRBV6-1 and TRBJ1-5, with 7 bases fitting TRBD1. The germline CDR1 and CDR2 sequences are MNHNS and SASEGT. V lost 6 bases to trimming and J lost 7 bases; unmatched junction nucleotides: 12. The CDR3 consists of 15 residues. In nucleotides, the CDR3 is TGTGCCAGCAGGAGCGGGACAGCAGACTGGCAGCCCCAGCATTTT. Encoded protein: CASRSGTADWQPQHF.

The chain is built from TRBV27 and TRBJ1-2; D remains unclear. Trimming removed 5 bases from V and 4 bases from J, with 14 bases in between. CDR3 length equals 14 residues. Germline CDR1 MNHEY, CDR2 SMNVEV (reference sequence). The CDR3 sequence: CASSPPSPFYGYTF. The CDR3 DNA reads TGTGCCAGCAGTCCCCCCTCCCCTTTCTATGGCTACACCTTC.

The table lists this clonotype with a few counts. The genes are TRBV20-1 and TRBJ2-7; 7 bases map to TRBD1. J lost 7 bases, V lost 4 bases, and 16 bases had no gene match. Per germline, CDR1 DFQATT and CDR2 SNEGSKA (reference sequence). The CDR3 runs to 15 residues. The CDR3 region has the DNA TGCAGTGCTAAAGGTTTCCGACAGGGTCAAAATGAGCAGTACGTC. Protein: CSAKGFRQGQNEQYV.

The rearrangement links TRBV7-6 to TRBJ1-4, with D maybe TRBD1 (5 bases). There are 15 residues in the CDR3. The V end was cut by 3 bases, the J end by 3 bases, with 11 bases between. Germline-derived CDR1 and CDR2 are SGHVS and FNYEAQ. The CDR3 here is CASSFGDSANEKLFF. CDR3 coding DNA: TGTGCCAGCAGCTTCGGGGACTCAGCTAATGAAAAACTGTTTTTT.

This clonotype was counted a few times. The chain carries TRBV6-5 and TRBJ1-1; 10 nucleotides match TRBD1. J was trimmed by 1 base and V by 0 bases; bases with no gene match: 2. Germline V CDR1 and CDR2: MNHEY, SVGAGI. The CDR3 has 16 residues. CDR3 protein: CASSYSRTGGNTEAFF. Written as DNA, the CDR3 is TGTGCCAGCAGTTACTCGAGGACAGGGGGGAACACTGAAGCTTTCTTT.

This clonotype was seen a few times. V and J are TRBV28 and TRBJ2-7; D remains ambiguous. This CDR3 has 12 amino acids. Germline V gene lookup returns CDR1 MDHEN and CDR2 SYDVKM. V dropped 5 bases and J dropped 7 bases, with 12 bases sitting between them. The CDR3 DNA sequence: TGTGCCAGCAGTCGCCCCAATCGGGAGCAGTACGTC. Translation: CASSRPNREQYV.

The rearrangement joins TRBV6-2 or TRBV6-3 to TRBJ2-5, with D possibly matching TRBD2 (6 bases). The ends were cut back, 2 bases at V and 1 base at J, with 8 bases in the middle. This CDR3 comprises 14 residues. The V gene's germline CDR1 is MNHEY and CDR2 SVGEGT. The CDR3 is CASSYAGSQETQYF. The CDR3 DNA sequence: TGTGCCAGCAGTTACGCGGGGAGCCAAGAGACCCAGTACTTC.

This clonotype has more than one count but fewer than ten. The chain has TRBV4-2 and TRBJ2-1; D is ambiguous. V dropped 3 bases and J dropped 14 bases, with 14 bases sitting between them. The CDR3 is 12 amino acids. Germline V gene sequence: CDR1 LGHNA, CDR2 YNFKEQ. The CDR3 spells CASSQGKGGEFF. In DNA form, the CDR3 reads TGTGCCAGCAGCCAGGGGAAGGGTGGAGAGTTCTTC.

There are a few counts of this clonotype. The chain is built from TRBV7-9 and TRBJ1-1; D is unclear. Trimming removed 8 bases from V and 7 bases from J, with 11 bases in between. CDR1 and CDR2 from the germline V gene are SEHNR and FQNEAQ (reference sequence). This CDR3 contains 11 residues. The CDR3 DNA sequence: TGTGCCAGCTACGGACGGAATGAAGCTTTCTTT. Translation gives CASYGRNEAFF.

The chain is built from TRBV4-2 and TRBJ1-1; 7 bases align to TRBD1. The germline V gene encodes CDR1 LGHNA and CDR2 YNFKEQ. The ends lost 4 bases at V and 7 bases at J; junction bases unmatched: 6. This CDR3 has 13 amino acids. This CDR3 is CASSRTGDLEAFF. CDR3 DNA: TGTGCCAGCAGCCGAACAGGGGACCTTGAAGCTTTCTTT.

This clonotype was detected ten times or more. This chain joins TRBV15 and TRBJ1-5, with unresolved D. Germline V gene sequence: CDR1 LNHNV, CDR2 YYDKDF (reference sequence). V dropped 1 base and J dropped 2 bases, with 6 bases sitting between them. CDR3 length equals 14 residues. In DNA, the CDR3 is TGTGCCACCAGCAGAGGGGATGGCAATCAGCCCCAGCATTTT. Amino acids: CATSRGDGNQPQHF.

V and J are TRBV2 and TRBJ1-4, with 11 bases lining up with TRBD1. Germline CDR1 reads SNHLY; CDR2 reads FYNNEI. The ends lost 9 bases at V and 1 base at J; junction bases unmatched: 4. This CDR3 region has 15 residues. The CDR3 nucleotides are TGTGCCAGGGGGACAGGGGGTATAACTAATGAAAAACTGTTTTTT. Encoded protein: CARGTGGITNEKLFF.

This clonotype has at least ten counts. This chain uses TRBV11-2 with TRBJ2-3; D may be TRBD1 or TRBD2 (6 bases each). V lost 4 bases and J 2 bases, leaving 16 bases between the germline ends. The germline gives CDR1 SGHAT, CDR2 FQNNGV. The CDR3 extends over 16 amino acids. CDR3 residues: CASSSIGTGATDTQYF. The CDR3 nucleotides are TGTGCCAGCAGCTCAATTGGGACGGGGGCCACAGATACGCAGTATTTT.

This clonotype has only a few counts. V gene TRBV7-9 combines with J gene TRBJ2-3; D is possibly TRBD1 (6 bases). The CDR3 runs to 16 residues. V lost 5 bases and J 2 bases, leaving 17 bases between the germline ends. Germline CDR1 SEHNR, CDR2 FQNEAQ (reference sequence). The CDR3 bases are TGTGCCAGCAGCCCAGCCGGCAGGGGAGTCACAGATACGCAGTATTTT. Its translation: CASSPAGRGVTDTQYF.

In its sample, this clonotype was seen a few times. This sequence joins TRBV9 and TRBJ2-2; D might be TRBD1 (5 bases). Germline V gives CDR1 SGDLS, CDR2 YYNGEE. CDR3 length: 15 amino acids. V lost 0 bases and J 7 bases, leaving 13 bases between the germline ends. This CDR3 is CASSVVGAQGGELFF. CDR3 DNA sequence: TGTGCCAGCAGCGTAGTTGGGGCCCAAGGCGGGGAGCTGTTTTTT.

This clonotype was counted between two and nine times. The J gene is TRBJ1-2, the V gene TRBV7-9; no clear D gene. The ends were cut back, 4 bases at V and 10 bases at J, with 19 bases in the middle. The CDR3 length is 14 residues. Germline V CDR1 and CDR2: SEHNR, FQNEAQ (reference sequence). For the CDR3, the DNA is TGTGCCAGCAGCTCGTCACCGGGCCGGGGTGACTACACCTTC. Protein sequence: CASSSSPGRGDYTF.

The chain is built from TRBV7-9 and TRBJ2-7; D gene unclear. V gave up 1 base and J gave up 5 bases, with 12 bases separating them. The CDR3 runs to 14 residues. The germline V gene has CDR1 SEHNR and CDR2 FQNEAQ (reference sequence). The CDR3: CASSLDSGMNEQYF. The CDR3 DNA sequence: TGTGCCAGCAGCTTAGACTCGGGTATGAACGAGCAGTACTTC.

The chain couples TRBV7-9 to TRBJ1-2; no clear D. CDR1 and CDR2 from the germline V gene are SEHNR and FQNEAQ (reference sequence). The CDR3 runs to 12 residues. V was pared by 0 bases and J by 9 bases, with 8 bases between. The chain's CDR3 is CASSLAVESYTF. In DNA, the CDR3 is TGTGCCAGCAGCTTAGCGGTGGAGAGCTACACCTTC.

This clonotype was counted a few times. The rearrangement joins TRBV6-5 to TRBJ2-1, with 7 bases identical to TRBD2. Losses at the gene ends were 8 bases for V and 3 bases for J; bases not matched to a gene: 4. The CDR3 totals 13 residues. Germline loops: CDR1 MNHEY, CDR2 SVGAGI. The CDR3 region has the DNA TGTGCCAGCTCGTGGGGGGGCTACAATGAGCAGTTCTTC. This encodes CASSWGGYNEQFF.

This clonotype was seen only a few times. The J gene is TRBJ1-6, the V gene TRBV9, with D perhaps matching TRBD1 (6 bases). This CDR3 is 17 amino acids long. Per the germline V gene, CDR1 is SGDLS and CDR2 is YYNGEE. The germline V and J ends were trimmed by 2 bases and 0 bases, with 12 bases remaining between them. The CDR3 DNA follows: TGTGCCAGCAGCGTCGACGGACAGAGCTCCTATAATTCACCCCTCCACTTT. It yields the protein CASSVDGQSSYNSPLHF.

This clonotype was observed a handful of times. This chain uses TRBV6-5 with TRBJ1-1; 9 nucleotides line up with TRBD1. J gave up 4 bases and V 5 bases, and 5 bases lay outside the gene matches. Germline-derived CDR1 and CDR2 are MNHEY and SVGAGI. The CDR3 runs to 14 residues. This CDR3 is CASSPGQGGTEAFF. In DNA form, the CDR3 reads TGTGCCAGCAGTCCGGGACAGGGAGGCACTGAAGCTTTCTTT.

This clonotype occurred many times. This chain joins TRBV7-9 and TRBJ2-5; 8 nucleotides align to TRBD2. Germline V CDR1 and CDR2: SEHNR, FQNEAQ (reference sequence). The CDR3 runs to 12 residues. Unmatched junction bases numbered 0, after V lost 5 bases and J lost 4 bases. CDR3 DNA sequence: TGTGCCAGCAGCGCGGGGGGAGAGACCCAGTACTTC. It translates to CASSAGGETQYF.

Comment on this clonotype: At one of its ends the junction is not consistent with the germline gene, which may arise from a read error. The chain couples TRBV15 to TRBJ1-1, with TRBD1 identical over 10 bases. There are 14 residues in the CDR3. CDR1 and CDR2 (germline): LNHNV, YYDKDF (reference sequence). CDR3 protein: CANSRGTGVDEAFF. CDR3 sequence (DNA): TGTGCCAACAGCAGAGGGACAGGGGTTGATGAAGCTTTCTTT. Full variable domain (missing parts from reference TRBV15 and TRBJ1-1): DAMVIQNPRYQVTQFGKPVTLSCSQTLNHNVMYWYQQKSSQAPKLLFHYYDKDFNNEADTPDNFQSRRPNTSFCFLDIRSPGLGDTAMYLCANSRGTGVDEAFFGQGTRLTVV.

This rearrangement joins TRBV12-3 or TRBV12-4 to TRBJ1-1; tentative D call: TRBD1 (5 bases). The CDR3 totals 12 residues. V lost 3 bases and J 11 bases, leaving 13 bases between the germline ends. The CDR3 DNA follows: TGTGCCAGCAGTTTTTTGGGGCGCGAGGCTTTCTTT. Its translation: CASSFLGREAFF.